Detailed here is one TCR beta chain. Assay used: immunoSEQ multiplex PCR; TCRdb lists only in-frame clones, some missing. The sample includes about 84,000 clones, around 87% of them seen just once. This sample is part of a study of identifying expanded T cells in peripheral blood. V was cut by 4 bases and J by 0 bases, with 10 bases left in between. In germline, CDR1 is LNHDA, CDR2 SQIVND (reference sequence). The CDR3 covers 15 residues. The receptor's source is a person aged 18 to 75 in good health. The V call is TRBV19, the J call TRBJ1-5; D is undetermined. The source material was blood. CDR3 in amino acids: CASSTRVGSNQPQHF. The CDR3 nucleotides read TGTGCCAGTAGTACGAGGGTCGGTAGCAATCAGCCCCAGCATTTT.